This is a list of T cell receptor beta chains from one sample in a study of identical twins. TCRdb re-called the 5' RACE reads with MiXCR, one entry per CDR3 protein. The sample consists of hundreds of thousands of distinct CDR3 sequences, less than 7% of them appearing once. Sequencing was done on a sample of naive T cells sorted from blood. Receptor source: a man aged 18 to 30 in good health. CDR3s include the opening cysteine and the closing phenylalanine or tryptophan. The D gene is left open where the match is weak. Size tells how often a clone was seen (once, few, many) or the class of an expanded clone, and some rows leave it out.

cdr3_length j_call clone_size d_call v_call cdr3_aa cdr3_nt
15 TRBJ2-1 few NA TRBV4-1 CASSPGTSPYNEQFF TGCGCCAGCAGCCCGGGGACGTCCCCTTACAATGAGCAGTTCTTC
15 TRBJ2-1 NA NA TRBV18 CASSPGVGGYNEQFF TGTGCCAGCTCACCGGGCGTCGGCGGGTACAATGAGCAGTTCTTC
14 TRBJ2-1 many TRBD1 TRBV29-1 CSVTTGSSYNEQFF TGCAGCGTAACGACAGGGAGCTCCTACAATGAGCAGTTCTTC
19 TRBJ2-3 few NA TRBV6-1 CASSEAGSKTEGNTDTQYF TGTGCCAGCAGTGAAGCGGGTTCTAAAACCGAGGGGAACACAGATACGCAGTATTTT
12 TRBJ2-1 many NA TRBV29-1 CSVSLRDNEQFF TGCAGCGTTTCCCTTCGGGACAATGAGCAGTTCTTC
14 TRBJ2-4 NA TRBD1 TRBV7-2 CASSQDRASNIQYF TGTGCCAGCAGCCAAGACAGGGCCTCAAACATTCAGTACTTC
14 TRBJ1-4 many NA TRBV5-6 CASSLAQGDEKLFF TGTGCCAGCAGCTTGGCTCAGGGTGATGAAAAACTGTTTTTT
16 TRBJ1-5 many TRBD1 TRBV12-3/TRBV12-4 CASSLGTDYSNQPQHF TGTGCCAGCAGTTTGGGGACAGATTATAGCAATCAGCCCCAGCATTTT
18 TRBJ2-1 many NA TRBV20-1 CSARSRPGLSFSYNEQFF TGCAGTGCTAGAAGCCGTCCGGGACTTTCATTCTCCTACAATGAGCAGTTCTTC
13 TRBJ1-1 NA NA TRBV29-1 CSVGRQGRGEAFF TGCAGCGTTGGTCGGCAGGGGAGGGGTGAAGCTTTCTTT
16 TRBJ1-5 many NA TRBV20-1 CSARDMAEYSNQPQHF TGCAGTGCTAGAGATATGGCAGAGTATAGCAATCAGCCCCAGCATTTT
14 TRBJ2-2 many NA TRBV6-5 CASSYGQTTGELFF TGTGCCAGCAGTTACGGGCAGACAACCGGGGAGCTGTTTTTT
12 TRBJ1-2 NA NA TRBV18 CASSLNRGGYTF TGTGCCAGCTCACTCAACAGAGGTGGCTACACCTTC
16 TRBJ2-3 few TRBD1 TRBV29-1 CSVEGPTGQNTDTQYF TGCAGCGTTGAAGGCCCGACAGGGCAAAACACAGATACGCAGTATTTT
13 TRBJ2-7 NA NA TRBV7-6 CASRGQSGYEQYF TGTGCCAGCCGTGGTCAATCTGGGTACGAGCAGTACTTC
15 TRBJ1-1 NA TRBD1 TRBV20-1 CSAGVPGGRNTEAFF TGCAGTGCTGGGGTCCCAGGGGGAAGGAACACTGAAGCTTTCTTT
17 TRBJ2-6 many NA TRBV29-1 CSASFGGSSSGANVLTF TGCAGCGCCTCCTTCGGCGGATCTAGCTCTGGGGCCAACGTCCTGACTTTC
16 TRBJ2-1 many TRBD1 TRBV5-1 CASSFPGTGVQNEQFF TGCGCCAGCAGCTTTCCGGGGACAGGGGTGCAAAATGAGCAGTTCTTC
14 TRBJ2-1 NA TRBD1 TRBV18 CASSSGTELDEQFF TGTGCCAGCTCGTCCGGGACAGAACTCGATGAGCAGTTCTTC
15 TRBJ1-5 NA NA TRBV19 CASRSEAFGNQPQHF TGTGCCAGTAGGAGTGAGGCTTTTGGCAATCAGCCCCAGCATTTT
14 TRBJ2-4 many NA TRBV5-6 CASSLAGTGHIQYF TGTGCCAGCAGCTTGGCAGGGACCGGACACATTCAGTACTTC
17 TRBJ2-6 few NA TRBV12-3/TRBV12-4 CASSLGISLSGANVLTF TGTGCCAGCAGTTTAGGTATCTCACTTTCTGGGGCCAACGTCCTGACTTTC
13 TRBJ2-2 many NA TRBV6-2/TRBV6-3 CASSFPNTGELFF TGTGCCAGCAGTTTCCCGAACACCGGGGAGCTGTTTTTT
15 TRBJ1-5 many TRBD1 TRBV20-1 CSAREGQVSNQPQHF TGCAGTGCTAGGGAGGGACAGGTTAGCAATCAGCCCCAGCATTTT
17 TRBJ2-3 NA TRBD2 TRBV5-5 CASSLAGLAGVTDTQYF TGTGCCAGCAGCTTGGCGGGACTAGCGGGGGTCACAGATACGCAGTATTTT
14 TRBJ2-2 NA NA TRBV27 CASAWTVNTGELFF TGTGCCAGCGCCTGGACAGTAAACACCGGGGAGCTGTTTTTT
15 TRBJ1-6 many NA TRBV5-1 CASSLVEGQNSPLHF TGCGCCAGCAGCTTGGTGGAGGGTCAAAATTCACCCCTCCACTTT
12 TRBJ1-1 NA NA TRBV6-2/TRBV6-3 CASRGDMAEAFF TGTGCCAGCAGGGGTGACATGGCTGAAGCTTTCTTT
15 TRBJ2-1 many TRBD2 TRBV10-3 CAISGTGLADNEQFF TGTGCCATCAGTGGGACGGGACTAGCGGACAATGAGCAGTTCTTC
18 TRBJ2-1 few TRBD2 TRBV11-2 CASSLYTPLAGAYNEQFF TGTGCCAGCAGCTTATATACCCCACTAGCGGGAGCTTACAATGAGCAGTTCTTC
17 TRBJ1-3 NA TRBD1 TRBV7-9 CASSLSPRTGPGNTIYF TGTGCCAGCAGCTTATCGCCCCGGACAGGGCCTGGAAACACCATATATTTT
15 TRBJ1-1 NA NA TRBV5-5 CASNPGARGNTEAFF TGTGCCAGCAATCCTGGGGCCCGGGGGAACACTGAAGCTTTCTTT
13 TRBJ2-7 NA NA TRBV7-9 CASSSQGTYEQYF TGTGCCAGCAGCTCCCAGGGTACCTACGAGCAGTACTTC
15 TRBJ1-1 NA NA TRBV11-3 CASSLASRGYPEAFF TGTGCCAGCAGCTTAGCCTCACGGGGCTACCCTGAAGCTTTCTTT
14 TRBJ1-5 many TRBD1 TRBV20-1 CSARLWTGEQPQHF TGCAGTGCTAGGCTTTGGACAGGGGAACAGCCCCAGCATTTT
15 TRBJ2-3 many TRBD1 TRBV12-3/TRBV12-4 CASSVRTGPTDTQYF TGTGCCAGCAGTGTCAGGACAGGTCCCACAGATACGCAGTATTTT
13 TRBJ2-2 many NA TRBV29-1 CSVDGTNTGELFF TGCAGCGTTGATGGGACGAACACCGGGGAGCTGTTTTTT
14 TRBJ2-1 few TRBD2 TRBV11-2 CASSLAVSGIEQFF TGTGCCAGCAGCTTAGCAGTTAGCGGGATTGAGCAGTTCTTC
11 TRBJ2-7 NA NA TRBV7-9 CASSFTNEQYF TGTGCCAGCAGCTTCACAAACGAGCAGTACTTC
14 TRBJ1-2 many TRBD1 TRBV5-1 CASSPGQGDYGYTF TGCGCCAGCAGCCCGGGACAGGGCGACTATGGCTACACCTTC
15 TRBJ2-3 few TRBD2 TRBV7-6 CASRPPAGVSDTQYF TGTGCCAGTCGTCCTCCTGCGGGAGTTTCCGATACGCAGTATTTT
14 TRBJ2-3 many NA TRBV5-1 CASSQGLTGDTQYF TGCGCCAGCAGCCAGGGGCTAACCGGAGATACGCAGTATTTT
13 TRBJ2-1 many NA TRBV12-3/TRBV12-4 CASSAKLGNEQFF TGTGCCAGCAGTGCAAAACTAGGGAATGAGCAGTTCTTC
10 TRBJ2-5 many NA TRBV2 CASRVETQYF TGTGCCAGCAGGGTGGAGACCCAGTACTTC
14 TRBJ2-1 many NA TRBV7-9 CASSPGGLHNEQFF TGTGCCAGCAGCCCAGGGGGACTACACAATGAGCAGTTCTTC
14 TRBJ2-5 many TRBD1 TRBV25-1 CASKKTGGEETQYF TGTGCCAGCAAAAAGACAGGGGGCGAAGAGACCCAGTACTTC
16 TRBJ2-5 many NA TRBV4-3 CASSQEVHPFQETQYF TGCGCCAGCAGCCAAGAGGTGCATCCGTTCCAAGAGACCCAGTACTTC
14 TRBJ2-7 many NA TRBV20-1 CSAVRDAYRYEQYF TGCAGTGCCGTCCGGGACGCCTATCGGTACGAGCAGTACTTC
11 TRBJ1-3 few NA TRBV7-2 CASSLKNTIYF TGTGCCAGCAGCTTAAAAAACACCATATATTTT
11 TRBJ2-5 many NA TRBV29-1 CSLRRGETQYF TGCAGTTTGAGGAGGGGAGAGACCCAGTACTTC
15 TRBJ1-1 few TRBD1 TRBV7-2 CASRPGTGVNTEAFF TGTGCCAGCAGGCCAGGGACAGGAGTAAACACTGAAGCTTTCTTT
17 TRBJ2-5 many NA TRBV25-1 CASSEPPMNPGWETQYF TGTGCCAGCAGTGAACCACCTATGAACCCCGGCTGGGAGACCCAGTACTTC
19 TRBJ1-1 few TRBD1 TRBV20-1 CSARGGEGQGPFGVTEAFF TGCAGTGCTAGGGGGGGCGAGGGACAGGGGCCCTTTGGAGTCACTGAAGCTTTCTTT
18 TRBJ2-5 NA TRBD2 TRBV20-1 CSANTGTSGRLPGETQYF TGCAGTGCTAACACTGGGACTAGCGGGAGGCTCCCTGGTGAGACCCAGTACTTC
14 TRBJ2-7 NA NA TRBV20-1 CSASSPLGRTEQYF TGCAGTGCCAGTAGCCCCCTCGGTAGGACCGAGCAGTACTTC
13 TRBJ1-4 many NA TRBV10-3 CAISVTGDEKLFF TGTGCCATCAGTGTTACGGGAGATGAAAAACTGTTTTTT
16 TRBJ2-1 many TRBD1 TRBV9 CASSVDPWQGANEQFF TGTGCCAGCAGCGTAGACCCCTGGCAGGGGGCAAATGAGCAGTTCTTC